The rows below give T cell receptor beta chains drawn from one sample of a study of blood T cell repertoires in COVID-19. The protocol was immunoSEQ multiplex PCR, while the TCRdb copy is restricted to in-frame clones and leaves out a portion. The sample contains 140,000 to 150,000 clones, 60% to 80% of which appear only once. The sample was peripheral blood. The receptors here all came from a middle-aged man with active or convalescent COVID-19. The CDR3 runs from the conserved cysteine through the conserved F or W. The D gene is left open where the match is weak. Some rows have no size entry. The others give once, few or many, or a class for an expanded clone.

V gene,D gene,clone size,J gene,CDR3 protein,CDR3 DNA
TRBV5-1,TRBD2,once,TRBJ2-5,CASSPAGARETQYF,TGCGCCAGCAGTCCCGCGGGAGCGAGAGAGACCCAGTACTTC
TRBV7-9,TRBD1,.,TRBJ2-6,CASTPGTGTISGANVLTF,TGTGCCAGCACCCCCGGGACAGGGACGATCTCTGGGGCCAACGTCCTGACTTTC
TRBV6-5,.,.,TRBJ1-4,CASSTGFGSNEKLFF,TGTGCCAGCAGTACAGGTTTTGGTAGTAATGAAAAACTGTTTTTT
TRBV6-6,.,few,TRBJ2-7,CASSLFEASYEQYF,TGTGCCAGCAGTCTGTTCGAAGCCTCCTACGAGCAGTACTTC
TRBV6-6,.,.,TRBJ1-1,CASTRTGIWGTEAFF,TGTGCCAGCACCCGAACAGGGATATGGGGCACTGAAGCTTTCTTT
TRBV7-2,TRBD2,.,TRBJ2-5,CASSLRTSGSQETQYF,TGTGCCAGCAGCTTAAGAACTAGCGGGAGCCAAGAGACCCAGTACTTC
TRBV28,.,.,TRBJ1-5,CASSPSGPANQPQHF,TGTGCCAGCAGTCCCAGCGGACCGGCGAATCAGCCCCAGCATTTT
TRBV3-1/TRBV3-2,TRBD1,.,TRBJ1-2,CASSQEAIQGSGYGYTF,TGTGCCAGCAGCCAAGAAGCGATACAGGGGTCTGGCTATGGCTACACCTTC
TRBV28,TRBD1,.,TRBJ2-2,CASDRDRGTGELFF,TGTGCCAGCGACAGAGACAGGGGCACCGGGGAGCTGTTTTTT
TRBV5-5,.,once,TRBJ1-5,CASSLKSTYSNQPQHF,TGTGCCAGCAGCTTGAAGTCGACTTATAGCAATCAGCCCCAGCATTTT
TRBV6-1,.,.,TRBJ2-2,CASSENRQGWRTGELFF,TGTGCCAGCAGTGAAAACCGGCAGGGATGGCGGACCGGGGAGCTGTTTTTT
TRBV4-1,.,.,TRBJ1-1,CASSQERGVLTEAFF,TGCGCCAGCAGCCAAGAACGGGGGGTTCTCACTGAAGCTTTCTTT
TRBV19,TRBD1,.,TRBJ2-3,CASSRQGQGIGSDTQYF,TGTGCCAGTAGTCGTCAAGGACAGGGGATTGGGTCAGATACGCAGTATTTT
TRBV7-3,.,once,TRBJ1-5,CASSLRIDRALEGSNQPQHF,TGTGCCAGCAGCTTAAGGATCGATAGAGCCCTAGAGGGTAGCAATCAGCCCCAGCATTTT
TRBV28,.,.,TRBJ1-1,CASSSGDMNTEAFF,TGTGCCAGCAGTTCCGGGGACATGAACACTGAAGCTTTCTTT
TRBV25-1,TRBD1,.,TRBJ1-6,CASSAGQGSTALHF,TGTGCCAGCAGTGCGGGACAGGGGAGTACGGCCCTCCACTTT
TRBV7-9,.,once,TRBJ1-5,CASSSGEGPMGQPQHF,TGTGCCAGCAGCTCGGGGGAAGGACCCATGGGACAGCCCCAGCATTTT
TRBV28,TRBD1,.,TRBJ1-2,CASSLGTGQGGGYTF,TGTGCCAGCAGTTTGGGGACGGGACAGGGAGGGGGCTACACCTTC
TRBV24-1,TRBD2,.,TRBJ2-5,CATSEVGLGVLAETQYF,TGTGCCACCAGTGAAGTCGGACTAGGGGTTTTAGCGGAGACCCAGTACTTC
TRBV2,TRBD1,.,TRBJ2-6,CASRIGQGASGANVLTF,TGTGCCAGCAGAATCGGACAGGGGGCATCTGGGGCCAACGTCCTGACTTTC
TRBV7-9,.,.,TRBJ2-1,CASSLERAPPGDEQFF,TGTGCCAGCAGCTTAGAGCGGGCGCCCCCTGGAGATGAGCAGTTCTTC
TRBV5-1,TRBD1,once,TRBJ1-1,CASSYQGAPEAFF,TGCGCCAGCAGTTACCAGGGGGCGCCTGAAGCTTTCTTT
TRBV6-5,.,.,TRBJ1-1,CASSRLNTEAFF,TGTGCCAGCAGCAGGCTGAACACTGAAGCTTTCTTT
TRBV4-1,.,few,TRBJ2-7,CASSQDFSSEQYF,TGCGCCAGCAGCCAAGATTTCTCCTCCGAGCAGTACTTC
TRBV19,.,.,TRBJ1-5,CASSIGRTANQPQHF,TGTGCCAGTAGTATAGGAAGGACAGCAAATCAGCCCCAGCATTTT
TRBV29-1,.,few,TRBJ2-1,CSVGTDYNEQFF,TGCAGCGTCGGGACTGACTACAATGAGCAGTTCTTC
TRBV19,.,.,TRBJ1-3,CASHPPGLSLTIYF,TGTGCCAGTCACCCCCCGGGGTTATCTCTCACCATATATTTT
TRBV9,TRBD2,.,TRBJ2-2,CASSVRTSGRGTGELFF,TGTGCCAGCAGCGTCAGGACTAGCGGGAGGGGCACCGGGGAGCTGTTTTTT
TRBV5-8,TRBD1,.,TRBJ2-3,CASTRGQGKTTDTQYF,TGTGCCAGCACCAGAGGACAGGGTAAGACGACAGATACGCAGTATTTT
TRBV9,TRBD2,once,TRBJ2-5,CASSVGPSGRWYQETQYF,TGTGCCAGCAGCGTAGGTCCTAGCGGGAGGTGGTACCAAGAGACCCAGTACTTC
TRBV21-1,.,.,TRBJ2-5,CASSLLAGACETQYF,TGTGCCAGCAGCCTTCTAGCGGGAGCGTGTGAGACCCAGTACTTC
TRBV5-1,TRBD1,.,TRBJ1-2,CASSYSDRGGYGYTF,TGCGCCAGCAGCTACTCGGACAGGGGGGGCTATGGCTACACCTTC
TRBV5-4,.,.,TRBJ2-2,CASSFQGGTGELFF,TGTGCCAGCAGCTTCCAGGGCGGCACCGGGGAGCTGTTTTTT
TRBV11-3,TRBD2,few,TRBJ2-7,CASSASGKRNEQYF,TGTGCCAGCAGTGCGAGCGGGAAAAGGAACGAGCAGTACTTC
TRBV2,TRBD1,.,TRBJ2-5,CARTRTGNQETQYF,TGTGCCAGAACCAGGACAGGGAATCAAGAGACCCAGTACTTC
TRBV19,.,.,TRBJ2-7,CASSINRDAYEQYF,TGTGCCAGTAGTATTAACAGGGATGCCTACGAGCAGTACTTC
TRBV25-1,.,.,TRBJ2-3,CASSEPGQLTDTQYF,TGTGCCAGCAGTGAACCCGGACAGCTCACAGATACGCAGTATTTT
TRBV27,TRBD1,.,TRBJ2-7,CASSSPRTGSYEQYF,TGTGCCAGCAGTTCCCCCCGGACAGGGTCTTACGAGCAGTACTTC
TRBV28,TRBD1,.,TRBJ2-5,CASQPGTGAQETQYF,TGTGCCAGCCAACCCGGGACAGGCGCCCAAGAGACCCAGTACTTC
TRBV14,TRBD1,few,TRBJ2-5,CASSPTSDRVWVLQETQYF,TGTGCCAGCAGCCCAACTTCGGACAGGGTCTGGGTGTTGCAAGAGACCCAGTACTTC
TRBV20-1,.,.,TRBJ2-7,CSANRNEQYF,TGCAGTGCTAACAGGAACGAGCAGTACTTC
TRBV30,.,few,TRBJ1-3,CAWSFGGSGNTIYF,TGTGCCTGGAGTTTCGGGGGCTCTGGAAACACCATATATTTT
TRBV5-6,.,.,TRBJ1-2,CASSRDMTGNYGYTF,TGTGCCAGCAGCCGGGACATGACGGGTAACTATGGCTACACCTTC
TRBV2,.,.,TRBJ2-7,CASGRLSSYEQYF,TGTGCCAGTGGGAGGTTAAGCTCCTACGAGCAGTACTTC
TRBV5-1,TRBD2,.,TRBJ2-2,CASSGQLAANTGELFF,TGCGCCAGCAGCGGACAACTAGCGGCGAACACCGGGGAGCTGTTTTTT
TRBV28,.,.,TRBJ1-1,CASSLPTAVGSGGRTEAFF,TGTGCCAGCAGTTTACCTACAGCGGTCGGCTCGGGGGGCCGAACTGAAGCTTTCTTT
TRBV6-5,.,.,TRBJ1-3,CASSPWGESGNTIYF,TGTGCCAGCAGTCCCTGGGGGGAAAGTGGAAACACCATATATTTT